This entry concerns a single T cell receptor (beta chain). The repertoire was sequenced with immunoSEQ multiplex PCR; TCRdb's copy has only in-frame clones and lacks some. The table lists more than 75,000 clones, about 95% of them singletons. This record belongs to a study of T cell changes during pregnancy in multiple sclerosis. Per the germline V gene, CDR1 is SGHAT and CDR2 is FQNNGV. This CDR3 spans 15 amino acids. V dropped 7 bases and J dropped 5; count of bases not matched to a gene: 12. This TCR was sampled from a female donor with multiple sclerosis, enrolled in a pregnancy study. The starting material was peripheral blood, obtained in the third trimester of pregnancy. V gene TRBV11-2 combines with J gene TRBJ2-5; TRBD1 matches 8 bases. CDR3 DNA sequence: TGTGCCAGCACCAGTAAGGACAGGGCGTGGGAGACCCAGTACTTC. Its translation is CASTSKDRAWETQYF.